The rows below give T cell receptor beta chains drawn from one sample of a study of T cells in Graves' hyperthyroidism and ophthalmopathy. TCRdb processed the multiplex PCR reads anew with MiXCR; each CDR3 protein has one entry. The sample has about 740,000 distinct CDR3 sequences, 12% to 15% seen once. Input material: blood. The receptors shown here come from a woman under 30 with Graves' hyperthyroidism. Both conserved end residues are part of each CDR3. Each record gives: CDR3 protein, CDR3 DNA, clone size, D gene, V gene, J gene. D genes are given only for firm matches. Not all rows give a size; the values are once, few, many and, for expanded clones, a class.

CASSQASWVGTGANVLTF	TGCGCCAGCAGCCAAGCCTCGTGGGTGGGAACCGGGGCCAACGTCCTGACTTTC	NA	NA	TRBV4-3	TRBJ2-6
CASSFGLNPSGRFGVNEQFF	TGTGCCAGCAGTTTTGGACTAAATCCGAGCGGGAGGTTTGGTGTAAATGAGCAGTTCTTC	few	TRBD2	TRBV6-2/TRBV6-3	TRBJ2-1
CASSARAGNNEQFF	TGTGCCAGCAGTGCCCGGGCGGGGAACAATGAGCAGTTCTTC	few	NA	TRBV7-9	TRBJ2-1
CASSRGGGNTIYF	TGTGCCAGCAGCCGCGGGGGGGGAAACACCATATATTTT	few	NA	TRBV3-1	TRBJ1-3
CASSPASGLTGNEQFF	TGTGCCAGCTCACCTGCCTCCGGACTAACAGGCAATGAGCAGTTCTTC	NA	NA	TRBV18	TRBJ2-1
CATSRDKLAPYNEQFF	TGTGCCACCAGCAGAGATAAACTAGCGCCATACAATGAGCAGTTCTTC	many	TRBD2	TRBV15	TRBJ2-1
CASRRQGKNIQYF	TGTGCCAGCAGAAGACAAGGCAAAAACATTCAGTACTTC	many	NA	TRBV11-3	TRBJ2-4
CASSLGGVETQYF	TGTGCCAGCAGTTTAGGGGGGGTAGAGACCCAGTACTTC	many	TRBD2	TRBV28	TRBJ2-5
CSARDLGGPTYEQYF	TGCAGTGCTAGAGATCTCGGGGGGCCAACCTACGAGCAGTACTTC	many	NA	TRBV20-1	TRBJ2-7
CASSVGWGNEQFF	TGTGCCAGCAGCGTCGGGTGGGGCAATGAGCAGTTCTTC	NA	NA	TRBV9	TRBJ2-1
CASSSPDSKRGYNEQFF	TGTGCCAGCAGTTCCCCCGACAGCAAGCGGGGGTACAATGAGCAGTTCTTC	many	TRBD2	TRBV28	TRBJ2-1
CAIRDHGQLNEQYF	TGTGCCATCAGGGACCACGGACAGCTTAACGAGCAGTACTTC	NA	NA	TRBV10-3	TRBJ2-7
CATKNRDRTYEQYF	TGTGCCACCAAAAACCGGGACAGGACCTACGAGCAGTACTTC	many	TRBD1	TRBV27	TRBJ2-7
CASSRLDRAAAGELFF	TGTGCCAGCTCACGTCTGGACAGGGCGGCGGCCGGGGAGCTGTTTTTT	few	TRBD1	TRBV18	TRBJ2-2
CASSVEGRRNTEAFF	TGTGCCAGCAGCGTAGAGGGCAGGCGGAACACTGAAGCTTTCTTT	many	NA	TRBV9	TRBJ1-1
CASSYGLPAGGSPYEQYF	TGTGCCAGCAGCTATGGGCTCCCAGCGGGAGGGAGCCCCTACGAGCAGTACTTC	many	TRBD2	TRBV28	TRBJ2-7
CASSHAWDSINTIYF	TGTGCCAGCAGTCATGCGTGGGACAGTATAAACACCATATATTTT	few	TRBD1	TRBV28	TRBJ1-3
CASSLGRPLNTEAFF	TGTGCCAGCAGTTTGGGCAGGCCCCTGAACACTGAAGCTTTCTTT	many	NA	TRBV12-3/TRBV12-4	TRBJ1-1
CASRPRQGRYGYTF	TGTGCCAGCAGACCCCGACAGGGACGGTATGGCTACACCTTC	many	TRBD1	TRBV12-3/TRBV12-4	TRBJ1-2
CASSLDRGGTSGVYNEQFF	TGTGCCAGCAGCTTAGATCGCGGCGGGACTAGCGGAGTTTACAATGAGCAGTTCTTC	many	TRBD2	TRBV11-2	TRBJ2-1
CASSIRGTTYAEQYF	TGTGCCAGTAGTATACGTGGGACAACGTACGCGGAGCAGTACTTC	NA	NA	TRBV19	TRBJ2-7
CASSQDPFLAAGTDTQYF	TGCGCCAGCAGCCAAGATCCGTTCTTGGCGGCGGGGACAGATACGCAGTATTTT	few	NA	TRBV4-1	TRBJ2-3
CASSLDPFASSYEQYF	TGTGCCAGCAGTTTAGATCCCTTTGCCAGCTCCTACGAGCAGTACTTC	many	NA	TRBV27	TRBJ2-7
CASSLPLAVATDTQYF	TGTGCCAGCAGCTTGCCGCTAGCGGTGGCCACAGATACGCAGTATTTT	many	TRBD2	TRBV11-2	TRBJ2-3
CASSPLAGGQYNEQFF	TGTGCCAGCAGTCCCCTCGCGGGAGGTCAGTACAATGAGCAGTTCTTC	NA	TRBD2	TRBV3-1	TRBJ2-1
CATSGRDRRARPQHF	TGTGCCACCAGCGGAAGGGACCGTCGAGCAAGGCCCCAGCATTTT	few	NA	TRBV15	TRBJ1-5
CAGGQQETQYF	TGTGCCGGGGGACAGCAAGAGACCCAGTACTTC	NA	TRBD1	TRBV12-3/TRBV12-4	TRBJ2-5
CASSGRGRFGYEQYF	TGTGCCAGCTCAGGCAGGGGGCGATTCGGCTACGAGCAGTACTTC	many	TRBD1	TRBV6-1	TRBJ2-7
CAWSWGGEQFF	TGTGCCTGGAGTTGGGGGGGGGAGCAGTTCTTC	many	TRBD2	TRBV30	TRBJ2-1
CSAPRGGAITEAFF	TGCAGTGCACCACGGGGGGGGGCAATCACTGAAGCTTTCTTT	many	NA	TRBV20-1	TRBJ1-1
CSAKTGGTYEQYF	TGCAGTGCCAAGACAGGGGGAACCTACGAGCAGTACTTC	NA	TRBD1	TRBV20-1	TRBJ2-7
CSVDFHRGGPPNTDTQYF	TGCAGCGTCGACTTTCACAGGGGCGGACCGCCGAACACAGATACGCAGTATTTT	NA	TRBD1	TRBV29-1	TRBJ2-3
CASSQGLAGGNIQYF	TGTGCCAGCAGCCAAGGACTAGCGGGAGGAAACATTCAGTACTTC	many	TRBD2	TRBV11-2	TRBJ2-4
CSVEGPRMAGASYNEQFF	TGCAGCGTTGAAGGGCCGAGGATGGCGGGGGCCTCCTACAATGAGCAGTTCTTC	NA	NA	TRBV29-1	TRBJ2-1
CASSTAGANVLTF	TGTGCCAGCTCAACGGCCGGGGCCAACGTCCTGACTTTC	once	NA	TRBV18	TRBJ2-6
CASMGADRGPEEQYF	TGTGCCAGCATGGGGGCGGACAGGGGCCCCGAGGAGCAGTACTTC	few	TRBD1	TRBV28	TRBJ2-7
CASSPGTAYRTETQYF	TGCGCCAGCAGCCCCGGGACAGCCTACCGGACGGAGACCCAGTACTTC	many	TRBD1	TRBV4-1	TRBJ2-5
CATSEAGTGDHEQYF	TGTGCCACCAGTGAGGCCGGGACAGGGGACCACGAGCAGTACTTC	few	TRBD1	TRBV24-1	TRBJ2-7